This TCR beta chain was captured in a study of blood T cell repertoires in COVID-19 (dated by TCRdb to the early 2020s). With regard to the full study: Collaborator samples came from the United States, Italy and Spain and covered acute and convalescent phases of COVID-19. Subjects who had been exposed to COVID-19, were actively infected with it, or had recovered from it provided the deeply sampled blood TCRbeta repertoires that made up the dataset. The prospective study material was composed of cDNA or gDNA derived from T cells, B-cell-depleted T cells, or PBMCs. Where available, HLA class I and class II types were taken from metadata supplied by the sample provider and were not determined by assay-based typing. The samples were drawn from two sources: the first 160 participants of the ongoing ImmuneRACE study, and approximately 1,300 subjects contributed by 6 global collaborators. A freely available public database, intended as a resource for researchers studying the immune response to SARS-CoV-2, is where the repertoires were released. A de-identified subject ID, COVID-19 status, age in years and sex were almost always included in the sample metadata.

With respect to this clone: Its binding antigen is unknown. It has no much larger one-base neighbor in the sample; base qualities were not kept.

Each collaborating institution followed its own protocols to collect whole blood in K2EDTA tubes. For TCRbeta analysis, collaborator samples were shipped as frozen whole blood, as isolated PBMCs, or as DNA extracted from either sample type. Per the germline V gene, KGHDR is the CDR1 and SFDVKD is the CDR2. Trimming accounts for 3 bases at V and 7 bases at J, while the number of junction bases matched to no gene is 5. From cysteine to phenylalanine, the CDR3 is 14 amino acids long. The sequence is cut down to CDR3 DNA, 42 bases in frame from base 1. What the research found in general, with its limitations: The amount of clinical and demographic metadata varied by source and participant and was provided uncurated.

TCRbeta CDR3 regions were amplified from genomic DNA using the immunoSEQ Assay, a bias-controlled multiplex PCR. The original methods were these. The number of nucleated cells in each sample was estimated from the amplification of reference gene primers within the assay. To quantify the absolute abundance of each unique TCRbeta CDR3 rearrangement, sequence reads were collapsed and filtered. For each sample, productive Simpson clonality was calculated as the square root of Simpson's diversity index over productive rearrangements. Sourced from immuneACCESS, this table was stored by TCRdb with only in-frame sequences that have V and J called. A share of the clones is absent; for the studies checked, an unresolved V gene accounts for under half, and the remainder has no known explanation. V, J and clone size are taken as reported in that table, and D and trimming were inferred from the DNA itself. The table for this sample lists about 70,000 clones; 70% to 90% of them were counted only once. The ten largest account for 9.5% to 15% of the sample.

This clonotype originated in a human donor in a cohort sampled during active COVID-19. The sample was peripheral blood. This chain is built from TRBV24-1 and TRBJ1-2; 9 of the junction bases match TRBD1. Here is the DNA: TGTGCCACCAGTGATGGGGACAGGGCGGGTGGCTACACCTTC. This gives the protein CATSDGDRAGGYTF.